A single T cell receptor (beta chain) is shown here with its context. The antigen is unknown. Germline V gives CDR1 MDHEN, CDR2 SYDVKM. This CDR3 spans 14 amino acids. V lost 6 bases, J lost 4 bases, and 7 bases stayed unmatched. This sample stems from a study of cytomegalovirus exposure and HLA in healthy donors. Study results and caveats: Later analysis associated a missense DCLRE1C variant with TCR beta V- and J-gene trimming. Roughly even sequencing depth across donors was the assumption behind the presence/absence analyses. In vitro assays verified that a few CMV-associated chains recognized CMV antigens specifically.

PCR involved 60 Vbeta and 13 Jbeta primers. Measured with immunoSEQ multiplex PCR; TCRdb has only the in-frame clones, and not every one. The sample has approximately 150,000 clones, approximately 76% seen once. The genes are TRBV28 and TRBJ1-2, with 8 bases matching TRBD1. The TCR sequence derives from a man aged 35 to 55 in good health and CMV-seronegative. The sequencing input was PBMCs. DNA of the CDR3: TGTGCCAGCAGACGACAGGGGTTCGGCTATGGCTACACCTTC. Its protein is CASRRQGFGYGYTF.